This TCR beta chain comes out of a study of regulatory T cells in long-lasting Graves disease. Deletions cut 6 bases from V and 6 bases from J, with 12 bases between. The CDR3 totals 13 residues. The germline V gene encodes CDR1 SNHLY and CDR2 FYNNEI. This clonotype was seen many times. Time point of the sample: newly diagnosed GD, antithyroid drugs for less than 3 months. From PBMCs, RNA was extracted and then used to make the TCR library. Relying on iRepertoire HTBI primers and Arm-PCR of CDR3 regions, the team built TCR beta libraries. TCRdb fed the multiplex PCR reads into MiXCR, producing one record per CDR3 protein. The data contain under 700,000 distinct CDR3 sequences, about 16% of them seen just once; the ten biggest clones take up about 25%. Another study also made use of these data, one on T cells in Graves' hyperthyroidism and ophthalmopathy.

The chain combines TRBV2 with TRBJ1-5; no reliable D call. Sequencing used peripheral blood mononuclear cells (PBMCs), obtained at new diagnosis, from a patient treated with antithyroid drugs. The sequence was collected from a woman aged 40-65 years with Graves disease. The CDR3 bases are TGTGCCAGCAGCGGACCCCAATCTCAGCCCCAGCATTTT. It specifies CASSGPQSQPQHF.